This TCR beta chain comes out of a study of T-cell memory formation after mild COVID-19. Germline CDR1 reads SGHAT; CDR2 reads FQNNGV. This CDR3 spans 14 amino acids. The ends lost 5 bases at V and 5 bases at J; junction bases unmatched: 9. TCRdb re-derived calls from the 5' RACE reads in MiXCR, one entry per CDR3 protein. The profile covers hundreds of thousands of distinct CDR3 sequences, with 20% to 25% appearing a single time and under 8.5% taken by the ten largest. This sequence originates from an adult woman who had mild COVID-19 (a few samples of this study predate the infection). Cell type and time point are not known. This sequence joins TRBV11-2 and TRBJ2-7, with 7 nucleotides matching TRBD1. The sample consisted of PBMCs or a T cell subset sorted from them (not recorded which). As DNA, the CDR3 is TGTGCCAGCAGCCAGGCCAGGGGGATCGACGAGCAGTACTTC. Amino acid sequence: CASSQARGIDEQYF.